This T cell receptor beta chain appears in the sequencing data of a study of blood T cell repertoires in COVID-19. Overall study context: There were acute and convalescent COVID-19 samples, and they came from the United States, Italy and Spain. T cells, B-cell-depleted T cells, or PBMCs provided the cDNA or gDNA that served as material.

J lost 1 base, V lost 6 bases, and 6 bases had no gene match. The germline V gene has CDR1 KGHSH and CDR2 LQKENI. The length of the CDR3 is 17 residues. Per the original data handling: Amplification with reference gene primers provided the estimates of nucleated cell counts. TCRdb's copy holds only in-frame clones and misses some; the assay was immunoSEQ multiplex PCR. Clone size and V and J calls were adopted from that table, with D and trimming inferred from the DNA. The table includes fewer than 200,000 clones, approximately 79% detected once. This receptor was obtained from a woman aged 70-85 years with acute or convalescent COVID-19. This chain connects TRBV18 to TRBJ2-6; the match to TRBD1 covers 10 bases. The sample was peripheral blood. The CDR3 here is CASSPGTGASGANVLTF. In DNA form, the CDR3 reads TGTGCCAGCTCTCCCGGGACAGGGGCATCTGGGGCCAACGTCCTGACTTTC.